This is a list of T cell receptor beta chains from one sample in a study of T cell responses to AZD1222 COVID-19 vaccine. Sequenced by immunoSEQ multiplex PCR; TCRdb stores in-frame clones only, minus some. The data show 110,000 to 150,000 clones, over 75% seen once. The sequences come from peripheral blood, collected on day 0 of AZD1222 vaccination. These receptors all stem from an adult in good health. The CDR3 runs from the conserved cysteine through the conserved F or W. D genes are given only for firm matches. Clone size, where shown, is once, few, many, or a class for clones that have expanded.

d_gene: -
v_gene: TRBV6-2/TRBV6-3
j_gene: TRBJ2-2
abundance: -
CDR3nt: TGTGCCAGCAGCTCCGGCGTGGTCAGGGAGCTGTTTTTT
CDR3aa: CASSSGVVRELFF

d_gene: -
v_gene: TRBV27
j_gene: TRBJ2-7
abundance: -
CDR3nt: TGTGCCAGCAGTCCCAACTCCTACGAGCAGTACTTC
CDR3aa: CASSPNSYEQYF

d_gene: TRBD1
v_gene: TRBV14
j_gene: TRBJ1-6
abundance: -
CDR3nt: TGTGCCAGCAGCCGCCCGGGACAGTTGGGGAATTCACCCCTCCACTTT
CDR3aa: CASSRPGQLGNSPLHF

d_gene: -
v_gene: TRBV5-6
j_gene: TRBJ1-5
abundance: -
CDR3nt: TGTGCCAGCAGCGGTTGGACCGAGACAGGTCGTTATCAGCCCCAGCATTTT
CDR3aa: CASSGWTETGRYQPQHF

d_gene: -
v_gene: TRBV27
j_gene: TRBJ2-7
abundance: -
CDR3nt: TGTGCCAGCAGTGGGGTGAGGGGGGCCTCCTACGAGCAGTACTTC
CDR3aa: CASSGVRGASYEQYF

d_gene: -
v_gene: TRBV27
j_gene: TRBJ1-1
abundance: -
CDR3nt: TGTGCCAGCAGTTTCTCTGGGGGTGAAGCTTTCTTT
CDR3aa: CASSFSGGEAFF

d_gene: -
v_gene: TRBV18
j_gene: TRBJ1-1
abundance: -
CDR3nt: TGTGCCAGCTCACCGGGGGGCCCCGGGTCCACTGAAGCTTTCTTT
CDR3aa: CASSPGGPGSTEAFF

d_gene: -
v_gene: TRBV28
j_gene: TRBJ2-5
abundance: -
CDR3nt: TGTGCCAGCAGTTTGGTAGGGGTGCGGGAGACCCAGTACTTC
CDR3aa: CASSLVGVRETQYF

d_gene: -
v_gene: TRBV6-2/TRBV6-3
j_gene: TRBJ2-2
abundance: -
CDR3nt: TGTGCCAGCACCCCCTCGGCGGGGTTCAACACCGGGGAGCTGTTTTTT
CDR3aa: CASTPSAGFNTGELFF

d_gene: -
v_gene: TRBV4-2
j_gene: TRBJ2-2
abundance: -
CDR3nt: TGTGCCAGCAGCTCTAGGACTCCCCAGTCCGGGGAGCTGTTTTTT
CDR3aa: CASSSRTPQSGELFF

d_gene: -
v_gene: TRBV5-1
j_gene: TRBJ1-1
abundance: -
CDR3nt: TGCGCCAGCATAACAGAGGCCACTGAAGCTTTCTTT
CDR3aa: CASITEATEAFF

d_gene: -
v_gene: TRBV19
j_gene: TRBJ1-6
abundance: -
CDR3nt: TGTGCCAGTAGTTTGGGTCAGCATTCACCCCTCCACTTT
CDR3aa: CASSLGQHSPLHF

d_gene: -
v_gene: TRBV27
j_gene: TRBJ1-5
abundance: -
CDR3nt: TGTGCCAGCAGTTCTCAGGCCAATCAGCCCCAGCATTTT
CDR3aa: CASSSQANQPQHF

d_gene: TRBD1
v_gene: TRBV5-1
j_gene: TRBJ2-7
abundance: -
CDR3nt: TGCGCCAGCAGCTTGATGACAGGGAGCTCCTACGAGCAGTACTTC
CDR3aa: CASSLMTGSSYEQYF

d_gene: -
v_gene: TRBV4-2
j_gene: TRBJ1-3
abundance: -
CDR3nt: TGTGCCAGCAGCCAAGACCGGGGGAATAGAAACACCATATATTTT
CDR3aa: CASSQDRGNRNTIYF

d_gene: -
v_gene: TRBV7-9
j_gene: TRBJ2-1
abundance: -
CDR3nt: TGTGCCAGCAGCTTACTAAGACCCCTCTCCTACAATGAGCAGTTCTTC
CDR3aa: CASSLLRPLSYNEQFF

d_gene: TRBD1
v_gene: TRBV13
j_gene: TRBJ1-5
abundance: once
CDR3nt: TGTGCCAGCAGCCACGCGGGACAGGGTCCGCCCCAGCATTTT
CDR3aa: CASSHAGQGPPQHF

d_gene: -
v_gene: TRBV6-1
j_gene: TRBJ1-6
abundance: -
CDR3nt: TGTGCCAGCAGTGAAGCGCTGGGTTCACCCCTCCACTTT
CDR3aa: CASSEALGSPLHF

d_gene: TRBD1
v_gene: TRBV27
j_gene: TRBJ1-1
abundance: -
CDR3nt: TGTGCCAGCAGTTCTTGGGACAGGGCCTTTGAAGCTTTCTTT
CDR3aa: CASSSWDRAFEAFF